In this sample, the clone carrying this TCR beta chain turned up a few times. Its cognate antigen is unknown. V lost 5 bases and J 2 bases, leaving 13 bases between the germline ends. The CDR3 loop spans 14 amino acids. This specimen belongs to a study of T-cell reconstitution after alpha-beta-depleted transplantation in children. Overall study findings and caveats: Day-60 TCRbeta diversity that was high in some patients was derived from surviving recipient T cells and thymic progenitors. About two months after transplant, alpha-beta T cells reportedly came from several hundred expanded graft clones. A year had passed since transplant, and T-cell counts and diversity by then came mostly from newly produced T cells.

The TCRbeta library was prepared with unique molecular identifiers. One entry per CDR3 protein results from TCRdb running MiXCR on the PCR reads. Of under 150,000 distinct CDR3 sequences listed, around a tenth are singletons. The clonotype was recovered from a girl in the first two years of life who had a stem cell transplant for combined immunodeficiency, so the T cells may come from the graft donor. The sample here was PBMCs, mostly from graft donor cells, taken 180 days after TCRalphabeta/CD19-depleted stem cell transplant. This rearrangement joins TRBV12-3 or TRBV12-4 to TRBJ2-7, with D perhaps TRBD1 (6 bases). In DNA form, the CDR3 reads TGTGCCAGCAGTCTCAGACGGGACACCTACGAGCAGTACTTC. Its protein product is CASSLRRDTYEQYF.